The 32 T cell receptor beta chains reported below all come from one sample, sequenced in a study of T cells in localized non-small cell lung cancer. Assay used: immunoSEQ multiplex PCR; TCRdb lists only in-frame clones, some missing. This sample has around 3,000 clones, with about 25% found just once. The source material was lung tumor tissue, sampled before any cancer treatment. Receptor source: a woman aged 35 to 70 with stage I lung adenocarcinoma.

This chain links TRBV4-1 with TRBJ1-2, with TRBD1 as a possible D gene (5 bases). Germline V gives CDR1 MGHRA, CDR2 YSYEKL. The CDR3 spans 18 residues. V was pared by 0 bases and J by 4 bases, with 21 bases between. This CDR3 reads CASSQESWGSRRIYGYTF. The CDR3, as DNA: TGCGCCAGCAGCCAAGAATCCTGGGGGTCCAGGAGGATCTATGGCTACACCTTC.

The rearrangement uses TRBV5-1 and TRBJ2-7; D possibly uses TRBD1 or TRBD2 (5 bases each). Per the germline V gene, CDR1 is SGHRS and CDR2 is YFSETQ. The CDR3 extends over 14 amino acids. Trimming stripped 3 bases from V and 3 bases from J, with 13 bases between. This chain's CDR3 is CASSSWDGNYEQYF. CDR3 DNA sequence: TGCGCCAGCAGCTCGTGGGACGGCAACTACGAGCAGTACTTC.

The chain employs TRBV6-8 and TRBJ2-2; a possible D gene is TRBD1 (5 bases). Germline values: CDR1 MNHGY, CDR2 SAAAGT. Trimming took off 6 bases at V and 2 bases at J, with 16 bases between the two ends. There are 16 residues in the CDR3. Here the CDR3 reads CASRDTRRGNTGELFF. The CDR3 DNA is TGTGCCAGCAGAGACACCAGAAGGGGAAACACCGGGGAGCTGTTTTTT.

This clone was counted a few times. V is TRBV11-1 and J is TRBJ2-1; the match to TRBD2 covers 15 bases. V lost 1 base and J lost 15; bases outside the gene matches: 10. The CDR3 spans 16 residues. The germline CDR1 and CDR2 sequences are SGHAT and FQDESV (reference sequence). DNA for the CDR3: TGTGCCAGCAGCTTAGGGACTAGCGGGGGGGCCGGTTCACGGTTCTTC. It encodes CASSLGTSGGAGSRFF.

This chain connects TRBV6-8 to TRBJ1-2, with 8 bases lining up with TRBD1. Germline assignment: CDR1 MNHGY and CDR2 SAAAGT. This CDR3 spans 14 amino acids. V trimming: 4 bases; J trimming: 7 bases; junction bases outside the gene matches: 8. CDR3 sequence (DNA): TGTGCCAGCAGTTCACTGGGGACAGGCTTTGGCTACACCTTC. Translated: CASSSLGTGFGYTF.

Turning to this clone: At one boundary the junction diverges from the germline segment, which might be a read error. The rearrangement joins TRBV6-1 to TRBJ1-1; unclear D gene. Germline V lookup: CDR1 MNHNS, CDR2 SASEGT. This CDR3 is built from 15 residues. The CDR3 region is CAISEGRRMNTEAFF. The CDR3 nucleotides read TGTGCCATCAGTGAAGGTCGGCGAATGAACACTGAAGCTTTCTTT.

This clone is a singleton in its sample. CDR3 loop: CASSFILQGATNEKLFF. The CDR3 DNA follows: TGTGCCAGTAGCTTCATTTTACAGGGAGCAACTAATGAAAAACTGTTTTTT. This chain uses TRBV19 with TRBJ1-4; D may be TRBD1 (6 bases). Germline CDR1 and CDR2: LNHDA and SQIVND (reference sequence). Trimming pared 6 bases from V and 0 bases from J, leaving 17 bases between. The CDR3 runs 17 residues.

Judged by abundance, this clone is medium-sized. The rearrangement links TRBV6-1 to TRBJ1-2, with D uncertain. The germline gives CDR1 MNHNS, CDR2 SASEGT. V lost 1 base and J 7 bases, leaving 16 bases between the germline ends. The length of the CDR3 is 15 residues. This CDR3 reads CASSEGRVREGGYTF. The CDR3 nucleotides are TGTGCCAGCAGTGAAGGGAGGGTCCGTGAAGGTGGCTACACCTTC.

The DNA for the CDR3 is TGCGCCAGCAGCCAAGTGGGGGGTCGTTTTGAAGCTTTCTTT. It codes for CASSQVGGRFEAFF. The chain uses TRBV4-1 and TRBJ1-1; weak D call: TRBD1 (5 bases). The CDR3 consists of 14 residues. Germline V CDR1 and CDR2: MGHRA, YSYEKL. V lost 1 base and J lost 7, with 13 bases in between.

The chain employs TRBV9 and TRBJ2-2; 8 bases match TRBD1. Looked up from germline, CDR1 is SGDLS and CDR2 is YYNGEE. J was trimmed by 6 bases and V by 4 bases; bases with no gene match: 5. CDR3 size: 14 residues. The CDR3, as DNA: TGTGCCAGCAGCCCAGGGGGCGGTGCCGGGGAGCTGTTTTTT. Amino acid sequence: CASSPGGGAGELFF. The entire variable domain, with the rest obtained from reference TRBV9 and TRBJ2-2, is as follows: DSGVTQTPKHLITATGQRVTLRCSPRSGDLSVYWYQQSLDQGLQFLIQYYNGEERAKGNILERFSAQQFPDLHSELNLSSLELGDSALYFCASSPGGGAGELFFGEGSRLTVL.

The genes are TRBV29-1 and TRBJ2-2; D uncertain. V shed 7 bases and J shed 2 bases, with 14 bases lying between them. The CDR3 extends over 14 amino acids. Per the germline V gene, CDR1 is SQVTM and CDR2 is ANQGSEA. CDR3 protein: CSARGQANTGELFF. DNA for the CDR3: TGCAGCGCCCGTGGGCAGGCTAACACCGGGGAGCTGTTTTTT.

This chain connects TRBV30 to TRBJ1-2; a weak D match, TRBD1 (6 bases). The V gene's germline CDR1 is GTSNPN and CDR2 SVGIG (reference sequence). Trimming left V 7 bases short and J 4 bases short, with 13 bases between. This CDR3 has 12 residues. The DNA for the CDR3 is TGTGCCTCCTACAGGGACGTCTATGGCTACACCTTC. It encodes CASYRDVYGYTF. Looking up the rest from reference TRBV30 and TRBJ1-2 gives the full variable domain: SQTIHQWPATLVQPVGSPLSLECTVEGTSNPNLYWYRQAAGRGLQLLFYSVGIGQISSEVPQNLSASRPQDRQFILSSKKLLLSDSGFYLCASYRDVYGYTFGSGTRLTVV.

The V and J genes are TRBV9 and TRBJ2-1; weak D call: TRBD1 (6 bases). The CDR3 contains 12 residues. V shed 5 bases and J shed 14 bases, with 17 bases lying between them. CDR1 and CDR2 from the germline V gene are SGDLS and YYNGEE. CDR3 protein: CASSEGQGRKFF. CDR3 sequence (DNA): TGTGCCAGCAGTGAGGGGCAGGGGCGAAAGTTCTTC.

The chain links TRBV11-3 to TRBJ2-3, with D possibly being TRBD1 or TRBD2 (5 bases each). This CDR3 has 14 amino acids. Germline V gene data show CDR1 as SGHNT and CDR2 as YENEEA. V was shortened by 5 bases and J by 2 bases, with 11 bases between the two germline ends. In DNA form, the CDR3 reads TGTGCCAGCAGCGAGGGACGGTACACAGATACGCAGTATTTT. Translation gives CASSEGRYTDTQYF. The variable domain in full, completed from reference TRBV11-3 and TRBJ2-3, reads EAGVVQSPRYKIIEKKQPVAFWCNPISGHNTLYWYLQNLGQGPELLIRYENEEAVDDSQLPKDRFSAERLKGVDSTLKIQPAELGDSAVYLCASSEGRYTDTQYFGPGTRLTVL.

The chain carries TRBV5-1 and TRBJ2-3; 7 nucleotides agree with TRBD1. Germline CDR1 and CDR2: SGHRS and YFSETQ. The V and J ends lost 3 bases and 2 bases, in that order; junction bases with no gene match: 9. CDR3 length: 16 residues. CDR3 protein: CASSSSTGNPTDTQYF. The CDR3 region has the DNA TGCGCCAGCAGCTCGTCGACAGGGAATCCCACAGATACGCAGTATTTT. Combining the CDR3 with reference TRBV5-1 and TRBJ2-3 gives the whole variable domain KAGVTQTPRYLIKTRGQQVTLSCSPISGHRSVSWYQQTPGQGLQFLFEYFSETQRNKGNFPGRFSGRQFSNSRSEMNVSTLELGDSALYLCASSSSTGNPTDTQYFGPGTRLTVL.

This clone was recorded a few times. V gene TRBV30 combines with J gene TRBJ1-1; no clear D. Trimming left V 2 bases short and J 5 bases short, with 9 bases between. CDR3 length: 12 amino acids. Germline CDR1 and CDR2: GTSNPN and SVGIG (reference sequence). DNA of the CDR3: TGTGCCTGGAGTTTCAGAGTGACTGAAGCTTTCTTT. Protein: CAWSFRVTEAFF.

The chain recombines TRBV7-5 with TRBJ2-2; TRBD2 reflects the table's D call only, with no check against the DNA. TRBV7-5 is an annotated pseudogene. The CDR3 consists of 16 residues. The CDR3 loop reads CASSWLAGGHTGELFF. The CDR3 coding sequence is TGTGCCAGCAGCTGGCTAGCGGGGGGGCACACCGGGGAGCTGTTTTTT.

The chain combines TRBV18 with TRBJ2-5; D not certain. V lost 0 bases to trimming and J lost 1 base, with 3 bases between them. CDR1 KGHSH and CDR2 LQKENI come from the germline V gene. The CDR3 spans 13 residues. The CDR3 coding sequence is TGTGCCAGCTCACCACCGGCCCAAGAGACCCAGTACTTC. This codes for CASSPPAQETQYF.

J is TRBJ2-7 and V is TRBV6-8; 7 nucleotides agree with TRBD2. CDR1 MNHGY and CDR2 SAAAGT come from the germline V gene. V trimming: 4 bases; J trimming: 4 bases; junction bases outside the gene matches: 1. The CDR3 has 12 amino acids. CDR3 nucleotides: TGTGCCAGCAGTTTGCGGGGGTACGAGCAGTACTTC. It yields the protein CASSLRGYEQYF.

CDR3 in amino acids: CASSSRQGEGEKLFF. CDR3 bases: TGTGCCAGCAGCTCCCGACAGGGCGAGGGGGAAAAACTGTTTTTT. The rearrangement joins TRBV11-3 to TRBJ1-4, with 7 bases identical to TRBD1. V dropped 4 bases and J dropped 8; count of bases not matched to a gene: 10. The length of the CDR3 is 15 residues. The germline CDR1 and CDR2 sequences are SGHNT and YENEEA.

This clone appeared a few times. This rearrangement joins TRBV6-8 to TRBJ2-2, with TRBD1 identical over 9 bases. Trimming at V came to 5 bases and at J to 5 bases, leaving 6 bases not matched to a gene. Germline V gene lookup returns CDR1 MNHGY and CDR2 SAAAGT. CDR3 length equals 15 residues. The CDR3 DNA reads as TGTGCCAGCAGTAGGGACAGGGTCGGTACCGGGGAGCTGTTTTTT. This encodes CASSRDRVGTGELFF.

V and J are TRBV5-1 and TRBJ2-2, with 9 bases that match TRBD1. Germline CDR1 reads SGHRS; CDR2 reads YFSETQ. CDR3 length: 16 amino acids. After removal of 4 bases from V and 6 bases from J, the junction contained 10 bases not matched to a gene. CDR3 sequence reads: CASSLGVTGGAGELFF. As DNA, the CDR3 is TGCGCCAGCAGCCTCGGAGTGACAGGGGGAGCCGGGGAGCTGTTTTTT.

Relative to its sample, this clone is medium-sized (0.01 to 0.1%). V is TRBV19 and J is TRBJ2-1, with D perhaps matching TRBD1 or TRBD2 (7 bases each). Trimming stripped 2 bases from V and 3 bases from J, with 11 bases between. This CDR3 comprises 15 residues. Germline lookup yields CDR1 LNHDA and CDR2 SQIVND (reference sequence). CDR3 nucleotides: TGTGCCAGTAGTATACCAGGGGGGGGCTACAATGAGCAGTTCTTC. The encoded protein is CASSIPGGGYNEQFF.

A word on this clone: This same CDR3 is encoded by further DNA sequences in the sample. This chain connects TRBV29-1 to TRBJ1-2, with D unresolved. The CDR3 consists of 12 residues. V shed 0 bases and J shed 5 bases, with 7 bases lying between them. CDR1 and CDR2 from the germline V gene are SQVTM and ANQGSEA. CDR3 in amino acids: CSVEDRRYGYTF. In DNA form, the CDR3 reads TGCAGCGTTGAAGATAGACGGTATGGCTACACCTTC. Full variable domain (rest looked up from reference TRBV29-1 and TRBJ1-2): SAVISQKPSRDICQRGTSLTIQCQVDSQVTMMFWYRQQPGQSLTLIATANQGSEATYESGFVIDKFPISRPNLTFSTLTVSNMSPEDSSIYLCSVEDRRYGYTFGSGTRLTVV.

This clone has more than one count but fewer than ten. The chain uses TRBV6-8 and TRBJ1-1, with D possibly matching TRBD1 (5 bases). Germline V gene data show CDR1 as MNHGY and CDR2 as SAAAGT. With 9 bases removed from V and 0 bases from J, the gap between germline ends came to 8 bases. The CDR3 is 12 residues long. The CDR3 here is CASRQLNTEAFF. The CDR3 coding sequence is TGTGCCAGTAGACAGTTGAACACTGAAGCTTTCTTT.

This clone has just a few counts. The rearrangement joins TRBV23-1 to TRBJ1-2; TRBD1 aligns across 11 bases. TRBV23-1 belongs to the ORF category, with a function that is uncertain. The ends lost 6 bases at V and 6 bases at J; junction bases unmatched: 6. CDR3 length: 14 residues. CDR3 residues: CASSREDRGHGYTF. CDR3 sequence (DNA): TGCGCCAGCAGCCGGGAGGACAGGGGGCATGGCTACACCTTC.

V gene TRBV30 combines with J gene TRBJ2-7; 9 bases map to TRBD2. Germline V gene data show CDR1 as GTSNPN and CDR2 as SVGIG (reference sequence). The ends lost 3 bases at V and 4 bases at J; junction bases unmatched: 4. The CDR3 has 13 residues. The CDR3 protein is CAWRQLAGYEQYF. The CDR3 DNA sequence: TGTGCCTGGAGACAACTAGCGGGTTACGAGCAGTACTTC.

The chain's CDR3 is CASISQQGGTEAFF. As DNA, the CDR3 is TGTGCCAGCATCTCCCAACAGGGGGGTACTGAAGCTTTCTTT. V and J are TRBV6-8 and TRBJ1-1; 8 bases are a match to TRBD1. Losses at the gene ends were 7 bases for V and 5 bases for J; bases not matched to a gene: 9. This CDR3 is 14 amino acids long. Germline loops: CDR1 MNHGY, CDR2 SAAAGT.

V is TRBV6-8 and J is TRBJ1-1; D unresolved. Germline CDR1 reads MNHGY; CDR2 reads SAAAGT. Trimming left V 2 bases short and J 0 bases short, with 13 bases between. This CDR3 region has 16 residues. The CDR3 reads CASSYKFGQMNTEAFF. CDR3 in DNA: TGTGCCAGCAGTTACAAATTTGGTCAGATGAACACTGAAGCTTTCTTT.

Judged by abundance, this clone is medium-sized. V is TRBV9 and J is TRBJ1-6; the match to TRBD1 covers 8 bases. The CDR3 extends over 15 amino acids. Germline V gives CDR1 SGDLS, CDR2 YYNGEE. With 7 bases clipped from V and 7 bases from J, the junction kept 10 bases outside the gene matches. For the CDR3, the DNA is TGTGCCAGCTCCGGACAGGGAAGCCTAAATTCACCCCTCCACTTT. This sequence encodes CASSGQGSLNSPLHF.

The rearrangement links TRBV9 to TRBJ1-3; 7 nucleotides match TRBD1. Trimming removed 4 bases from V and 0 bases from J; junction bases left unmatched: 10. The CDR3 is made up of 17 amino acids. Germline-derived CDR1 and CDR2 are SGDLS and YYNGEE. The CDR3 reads CASSFGPDRDSGNTIYF. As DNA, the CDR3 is TGTGCCAGCAGCTTCGGACCTGACAGGGACTCTGGAAACACCATATATTTT.

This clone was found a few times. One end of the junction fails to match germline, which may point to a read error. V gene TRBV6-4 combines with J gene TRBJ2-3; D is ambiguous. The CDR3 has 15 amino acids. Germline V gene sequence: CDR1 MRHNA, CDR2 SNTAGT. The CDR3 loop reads CASSYSFTVQDTQYF. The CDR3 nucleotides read TGTGCCAGCAGTTACTCGTTTACAGTCCAAGATACGCAGTATTTT.